This entry features one T cell receptor beta chain sequence. Its target antigen remains unknown. No much larger clone is present one base from it, and per-base qualities are unavailable. The data were taken from a study of blood T cell repertoires in COVID-19 (TCRdb year 2020). Looking at the study overall: Samples covering the acute and convalescent phases of COVID-19 were provided by collaborators in the United States, Italy and Spain. The material from the prospective study consisted of cDNA or gDNA derived from T cells, B-cell-depleted T cells, or PBMCs. The dataset comprised deeply sampled blood TCRbeta repertoires from subjects exposed to, actively infected with, or recovered from COVID-19. The repertoires were made available in a free public database intended to serve as a resource for research on the immune response to SARS-CoV-2. The samples were drawn from two sources: the first 160 participants of the ongoing ImmuneRACE study, and 1,254 subjects contributed by 6 global collaborators. A de-identified subject ID, COVID-19 status, age in years and sex were almost always included in the sample metadata. Where available, HLA class I and class II types were obtained from metadata supplied by the sample provider rather than from assay-based typing. Summary of the overall study and its limitations: Clinical and demographic metadata were provided uncurated, with the amount varying by source and participant.

Inclusive of the bounding cysteine and phenylalanine, the CDR3 is 13 residues long. Only CDR3 DNA remains: 39 bases, in frame from the first base. V is reduced by 7 bases and J by 3 bases, leaving a spacing of 10 bases between them. In the germline V gene, CDR1 corresponds to SGHDT and CDR2 to YYEEEE. The collaborating institutions used their own protocols to collect whole blood in K2EDTA tubes. For TCRbeta analysis, collaborators shipped samples as frozen whole blood, isolated PBMCs, or DNA extracted from either of those sample types. TCRbeta CDR3 regions were amplified from genomic DNA using the immunoSEQ Assay, a bias-controlled multiplex PCR. Regarding the original processing steps: The number of nucleated cells in each sample was estimated by amplification of reference gene primers within the assay. Sequence reads were collapsed and filtered to measure the absolute abundance of every unique TCRbeta CDR3 rearrangement. For each sample, productive Simpson clonality was calculated by taking the square root of Simpson's diversity index across productive rearrangements. TCRdb mirrors the immuneACCESS table, restricted to in-frame sequences. Some clones are absent from its copies; in checked studies, under half trace to an unresolved V gene, and the reason for the others is unknown. V, J and clone size reflect that table, while D and trimming were determined from the DNA. The sample table contains over 200,000 clones; only one count was recorded for around 80% of them. The ten largest clones capture roughly 5% of the sample.

The sequencing sample was made of peripheral blood. The V gene is TRBV5-6 and the J gene is TRBJ1-4; 5 matching bases give a weak D call of TRBD1. The sequence came from a man aged 80 or over with acute or convalescent COVID-19. The CDR3 region reads CASGPGPNEKLFF. The DNA sequence is given as TGTGCCAGCGGGCCAGGGCCTAATGAAAAACTGTTTTTT.